This T cell receptor beta chain was sequenced for a study of spatial heterogeneity in lung cancer. Overall study results and limits: The appearance of ubiquitous expanded tumor TCRs in blood was greater at resection than follow-up.

Every TCR cDNA molecule bore its own unique molecular identifier. Via MiXCR, TCRdb re-called the 5' RACE reads, giving one row per CDR3 protein. The table lists tens of thousands of distinct CDR3 sequences, about 13% of them singletons. There are many counts of this clonotype. What it recognizes is unknown. Time point: sample taken at primary tumor resection. Donors were 55 to 75 untreated early-stage non-small cell lung cancer patients. The V segment lost 3 bases and the J segment 8 bases; nucleotides outside the gene matches: 6. The CDR3 runs 15 residues. CDR1 is SEHNR, CDR2 FQNEAQ, per germline (reference sequence).

This receptor was taken from a male donor with early-stage non-small cell lung cancer. The specimen was PBMCs, collected at surgery. The chain couples TRBV7-9 to TRBJ1-4; 10 nucleotides agree with TRBD1. The CDR3 sequence is CASSFSRTGGEKLFF. CDR3 DNA: TGTGCCAGCAGCTTTTCTCGGACAGGGGGGGAAAAACTGTTTTTT.